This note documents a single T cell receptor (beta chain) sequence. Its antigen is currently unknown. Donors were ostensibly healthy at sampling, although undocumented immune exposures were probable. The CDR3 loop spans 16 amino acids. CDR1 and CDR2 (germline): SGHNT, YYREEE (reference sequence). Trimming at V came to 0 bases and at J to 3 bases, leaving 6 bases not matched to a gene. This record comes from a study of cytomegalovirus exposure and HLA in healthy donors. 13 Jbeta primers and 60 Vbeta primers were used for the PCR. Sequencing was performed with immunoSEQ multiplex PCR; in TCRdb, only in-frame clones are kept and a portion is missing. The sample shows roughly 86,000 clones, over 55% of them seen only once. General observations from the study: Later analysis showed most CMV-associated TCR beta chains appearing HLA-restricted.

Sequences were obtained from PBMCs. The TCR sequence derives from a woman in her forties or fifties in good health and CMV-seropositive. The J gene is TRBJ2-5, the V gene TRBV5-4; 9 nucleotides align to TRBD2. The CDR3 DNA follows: TGTGCCAGCAGCTTGGGGGGCGGGGGGGCTAAAGAGACCCAGTACTTC. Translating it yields CASSLGGGGAKETQYF.